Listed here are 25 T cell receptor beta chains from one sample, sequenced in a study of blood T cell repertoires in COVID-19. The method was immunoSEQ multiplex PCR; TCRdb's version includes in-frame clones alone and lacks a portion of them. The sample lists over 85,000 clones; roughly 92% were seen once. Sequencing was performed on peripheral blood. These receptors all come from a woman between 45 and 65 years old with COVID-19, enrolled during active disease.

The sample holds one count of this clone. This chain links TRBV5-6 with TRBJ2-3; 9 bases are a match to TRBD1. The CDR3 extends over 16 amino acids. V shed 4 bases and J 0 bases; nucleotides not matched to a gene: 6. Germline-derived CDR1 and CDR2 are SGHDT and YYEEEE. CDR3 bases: TGTGCCAGCAGCGAACCACAGGGGGCGAGCACAGATACGCAGTATTTT. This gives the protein CASSEPQGASTDTQYF.

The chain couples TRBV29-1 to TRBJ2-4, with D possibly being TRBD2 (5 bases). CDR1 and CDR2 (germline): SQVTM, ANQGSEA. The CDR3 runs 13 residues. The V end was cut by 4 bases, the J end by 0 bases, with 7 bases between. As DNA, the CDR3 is TGCAGCGTTGGAGGGCTAGCCAAAAACATTCAGTACTTC. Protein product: CSVGGLAKNIQYF.

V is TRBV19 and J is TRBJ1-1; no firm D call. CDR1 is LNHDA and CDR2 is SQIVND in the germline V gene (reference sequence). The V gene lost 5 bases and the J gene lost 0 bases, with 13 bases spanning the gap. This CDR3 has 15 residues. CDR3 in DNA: TGTGCCAGTAGTTCCCACAGTCTCATGAACACTGAAGCTTTCTTT. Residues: CASSSHSLMNTEAFF.

CDR3 protein: CAGLRGRVTEAFF. Written as DNA, the CDR3 is TGCGCCGGCCTTAGGGGGCGGGTCACTGAAGCTTTCTTT. V gene TRBV5-1 combines with J gene TRBJ1-1, with 7 nucleotides matching TRBD1. The CDR3 spans 13 residues. J gave up 4 bases and V 10 bases, and 10 bases lay outside the gene matches. Germline lookup yields CDR1 SGHRS and CDR2 YFSETQ.

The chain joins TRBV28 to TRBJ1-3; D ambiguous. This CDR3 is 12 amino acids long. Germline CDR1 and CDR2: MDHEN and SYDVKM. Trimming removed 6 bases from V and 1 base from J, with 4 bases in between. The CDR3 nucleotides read TGTGCCAGCAGCGAGTCTGGAAACACCATATATTTT. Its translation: CASSESGNTIYF.

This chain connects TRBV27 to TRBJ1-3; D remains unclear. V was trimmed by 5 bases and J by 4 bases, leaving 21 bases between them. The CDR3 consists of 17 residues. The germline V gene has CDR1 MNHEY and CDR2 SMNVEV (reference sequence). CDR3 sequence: CASSPTQYRAGGNTIYF. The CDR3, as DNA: TGTGCCAGCAGTCCTACCCAGTATAGGGCGGGGGGAAACACCATATATTTT.

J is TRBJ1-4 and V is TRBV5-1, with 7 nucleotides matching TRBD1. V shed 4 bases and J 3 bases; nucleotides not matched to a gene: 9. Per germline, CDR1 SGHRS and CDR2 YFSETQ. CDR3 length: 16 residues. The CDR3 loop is CASSQDRVQANEKLFF. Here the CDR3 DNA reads TGCGCCAGCAGCCAAGACAGGGTTCAGGCTAATGAAAAACTGTTTTTT. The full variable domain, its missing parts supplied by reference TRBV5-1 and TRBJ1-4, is KAGVTQTPRYLIKTRGQQVTLSCSPISGHRSVSWYQQTPGQGLQFLFEYFSETQRNKGNFPGRFSGRQFSNSRSEMNVSTLELGDSALYLCASSQDRVQANEKLFFGSGTQLSVL.

CDR3 sequence (DNA): TGTGCCAGCAGCCCCGTCTCCGGGGAGCTGTTTTTT. Its translation: CASSPVSGELFF. This chain connects TRBV9 to TRBJ2-2; D unclear. CDR3 length: 12 residues. Trimming removed 4 bases from V and 6 bases from J, with 7 bases in between. Per germline, CDR1 SGDLS and CDR2 YYNGEE.

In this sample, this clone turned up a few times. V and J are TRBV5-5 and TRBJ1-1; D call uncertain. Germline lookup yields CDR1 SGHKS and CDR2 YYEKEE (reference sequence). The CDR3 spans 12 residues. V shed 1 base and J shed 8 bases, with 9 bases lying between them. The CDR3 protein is CASSLSGKEAFF. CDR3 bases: TGTGCCAGCAGCTTGTCCGGGAAGGAAGCTTTCTTT. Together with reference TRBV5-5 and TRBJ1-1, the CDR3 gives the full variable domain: DAGVTQSPTHLIKTRGQQVTLRCSPISGHKSVSWYQQVLGQGPQFIFQYYEKEERGRGNFPDRFSARQFPNYSSELNVNALLLGDSALYLCASSLSGKEAFFGQGTRLTVV.

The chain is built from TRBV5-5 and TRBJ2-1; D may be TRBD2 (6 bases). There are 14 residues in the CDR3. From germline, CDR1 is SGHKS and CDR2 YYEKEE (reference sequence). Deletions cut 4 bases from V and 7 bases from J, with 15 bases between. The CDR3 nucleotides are TGTGCCAGCAGCCGTCCCGGGACTGGTAATGAGCAGTTCTTC. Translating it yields CASSRPGTGNEQFF. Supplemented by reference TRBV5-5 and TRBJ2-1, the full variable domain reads DAGVTQSPTHLIKTRGQQVTLRCSPISGHKSVSWYQQVLGQGPQFIFQYYEKEERGRGNFPDRFSARQFPNYSSELNVNALLLGDSALYLCASSRPGTGNEQFFGPGTRLTVL.

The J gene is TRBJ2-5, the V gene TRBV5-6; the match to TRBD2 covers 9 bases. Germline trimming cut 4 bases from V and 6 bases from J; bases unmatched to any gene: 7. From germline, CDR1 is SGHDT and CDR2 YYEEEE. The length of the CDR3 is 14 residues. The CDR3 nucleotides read TGTGCCAGCAGCCCAGCGGGGGGCCGAAAGACCCAGTACTTC. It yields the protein CASSPAGGRKTQYF.

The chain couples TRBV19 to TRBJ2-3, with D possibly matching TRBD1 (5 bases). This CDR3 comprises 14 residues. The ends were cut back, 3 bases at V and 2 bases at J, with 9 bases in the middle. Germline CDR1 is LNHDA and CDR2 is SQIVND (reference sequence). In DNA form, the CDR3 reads TGTGCCAGTAGTATCACCAGGGTCACAGATACGCAGTATTTT. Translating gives CASSITRVTDTQYF.

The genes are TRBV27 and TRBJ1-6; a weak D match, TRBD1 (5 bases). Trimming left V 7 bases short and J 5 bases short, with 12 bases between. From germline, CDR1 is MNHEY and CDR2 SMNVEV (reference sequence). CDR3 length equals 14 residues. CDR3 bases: TGTGCCAGCACCACTTGGGGGGATAATTCACCCCTCCACTTT. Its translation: CASTTWGDNSPLHF.

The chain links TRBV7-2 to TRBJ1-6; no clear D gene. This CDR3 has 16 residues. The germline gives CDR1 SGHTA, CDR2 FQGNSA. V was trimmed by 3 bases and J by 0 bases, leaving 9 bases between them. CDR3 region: CASSFGPSSYNSPLHF. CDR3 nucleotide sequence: TGTGCCAGCAGCTTTGGGCCGAGCTCCTATAATTCACCCCTCCACTTT.

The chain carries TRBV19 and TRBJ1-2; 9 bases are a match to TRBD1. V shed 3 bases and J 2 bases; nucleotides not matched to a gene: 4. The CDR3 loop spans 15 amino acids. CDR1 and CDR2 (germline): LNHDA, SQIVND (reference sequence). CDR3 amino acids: CASSMTGGLNYGYTF. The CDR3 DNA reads TGTGCCAGTAGTATGACAGGGGGTCTGAACTATGGCTACACCTTC. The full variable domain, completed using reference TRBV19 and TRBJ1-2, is DGGITQSPKYLFRKEGQNVTLSCEQNLNHDAMYWYRQDPGQGLRLIYYSQIVNDFQKGDIAEGYSVSREKKESFPLTVTSAQKNPTAFYLCASSMTGGLNYGYTFGSGTRLTVV.

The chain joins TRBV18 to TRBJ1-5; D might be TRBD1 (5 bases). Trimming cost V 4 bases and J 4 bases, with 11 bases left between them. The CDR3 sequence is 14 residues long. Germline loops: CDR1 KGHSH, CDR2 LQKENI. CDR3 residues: CASSHRQTNQPQHF. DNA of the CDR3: TGTGCCAGCTCACACCGACAGACAAATCAGCCCCAGCATTTT.

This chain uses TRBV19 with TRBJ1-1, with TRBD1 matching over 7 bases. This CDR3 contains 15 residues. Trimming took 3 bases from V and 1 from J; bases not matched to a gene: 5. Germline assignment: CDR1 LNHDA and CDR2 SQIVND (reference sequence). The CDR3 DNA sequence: TGTGCCAGTAGTATCTCGGCAGGGGGGAACACTGAAGCTTTCTTT. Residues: CASSISAGGNTEAFF.

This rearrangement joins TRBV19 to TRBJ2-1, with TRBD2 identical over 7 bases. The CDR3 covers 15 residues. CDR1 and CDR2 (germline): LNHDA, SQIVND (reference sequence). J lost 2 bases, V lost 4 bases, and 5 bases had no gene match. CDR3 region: CASSTYGGTYNEQFF. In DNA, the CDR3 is TGTGCCAGTAGTACCTACGGGGGGACCTACAATGAGCAGTTCTTC.

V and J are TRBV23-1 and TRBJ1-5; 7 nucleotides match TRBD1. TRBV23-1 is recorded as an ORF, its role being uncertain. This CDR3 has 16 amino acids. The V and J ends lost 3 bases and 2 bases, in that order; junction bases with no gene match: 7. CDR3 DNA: TGCGCCAGCAGTCATAATACCGACAGGGGCAATCAGCCCCAGCATTTT. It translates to CASSHNTDRGNQPQHF.

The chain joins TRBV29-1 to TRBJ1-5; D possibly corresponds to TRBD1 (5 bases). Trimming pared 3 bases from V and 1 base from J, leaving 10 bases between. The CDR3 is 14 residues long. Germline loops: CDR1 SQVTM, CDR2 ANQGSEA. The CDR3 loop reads CSVDGGGSNQPQHF. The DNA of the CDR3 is TGCAGCGTTGATGGGGGGGGGAGCAATCAGCCCCAGCATTTT.

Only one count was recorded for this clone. The DNA of the CDR3 is TGTGCCTGGAGGGGACAGGGCACTAGAGGGTATGGCTACACCTTC. Amino acid sequence: CAWRGQGTRGYGYTF. This sequence joins TRBV30 and TRBJ1-2; TRBD1 agrees at 9 bases. The V and J ends lost 3 bases and 5 bases, in that order; junction bases with no gene match: 10. The CDR3 loop spans 15 amino acids. Germline assignment: CDR1 GTSNPN and CDR2 SVGIG (reference sequence).

The CDR3 is CASSPGPGTGDFGELFF. The DNA for the CDR3 is TGTGCCAGCAGCCCTGGGCCCGGGACAGGGGATTTCGGGGAGCTGTTTTTT. V gene TRBV5-8 combines with J gene TRBJ2-2; 10 bases are shared with TRBD1. Germline V gene sequence: CDR1 SGHTS, CDR2 YDEGEE. This CDR3 is built from 17 residues. With V trimmed by 4 bases and J by 7 bases, 13 bases remained unmatched.

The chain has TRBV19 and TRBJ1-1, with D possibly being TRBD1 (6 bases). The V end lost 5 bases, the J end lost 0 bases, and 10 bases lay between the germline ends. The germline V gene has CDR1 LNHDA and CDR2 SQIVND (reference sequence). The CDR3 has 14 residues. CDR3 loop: CASSEQGMNTEAFF. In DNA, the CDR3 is TGTGCCAGTAGTGAACAGGGAATGAACACTGAAGCTTTCTTT.

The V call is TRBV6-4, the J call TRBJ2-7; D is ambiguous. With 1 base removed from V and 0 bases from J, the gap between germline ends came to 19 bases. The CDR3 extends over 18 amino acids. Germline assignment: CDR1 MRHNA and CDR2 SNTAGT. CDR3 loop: CASSDCLTFGSSSYEQYV. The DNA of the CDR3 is TGTGCCAGCAGTGACTGTCTAACCTTCGGATCTAGCTCCTACGAGCAGTACGTC.

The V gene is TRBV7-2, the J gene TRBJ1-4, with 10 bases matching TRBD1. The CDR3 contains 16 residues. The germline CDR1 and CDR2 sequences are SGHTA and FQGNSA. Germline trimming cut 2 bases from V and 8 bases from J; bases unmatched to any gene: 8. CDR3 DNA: TGTGCCAGCAGCTTAATAGACGGGACAGGGGTAGAAAAACTGTTTTTT. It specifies CASSLIDGTGVEKLFF. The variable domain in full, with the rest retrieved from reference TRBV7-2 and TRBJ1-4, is GAGVSQSPSNKVTEKGKDVELRCDPISGHTALYWYRQSLGQGLEFLIYFQGNSAPDKSGLPSDRFSAERTGGSVSTLTIQRTQQEDSAVYLCASSLIDGTGVEKLFFGSGTQLSVL.